These 26 T cell receptor beta chains came from one sample sequenced in a study of blood T cell repertoires in COVID-19. This table comes from immunoSEQ multiplex PCR, and its TCRdb copy is limited to in-frame clones, with some not included. Of around 450,000 clones in the sample, nearly 90% were seen once. The specimen was PBMCs or T cells enriched from blood (not recorded which). The receptors were gathered from a woman between 18 and 29 years old with acute COVID-19.

The sample holds one count of this clone. The chain uses TRBV11-2 and TRBJ2-1; perhaps TRBD1 as D (6 bases). This CDR3 is 13 amino acids long. The germline gives CDR1 SGHAT, CDR2 FQNNGV. V was cut by 6 bases and J by 5 bases, with 11 bases left in between. The CDR3 bases are TGTGCCAGCAGTGGGGACACCCACAATGAGCAGTTCTTC. This codes for CASSGDTHNEQFF.

CDR3 residues: CASRGQGLFTDTQYF. The CDR3 DNA sequence: TGTGCCAGCAGGGGACAGGGTCTTTTCACAGATACGCAGTATTTT. V usage is TRBV2 and J usage is TRBJ2-3; 9 nucleotides agree with TRBD1. Germline assignment: CDR1 SNHLY and CDR2 FYNNEI. This CDR3 is built from 15 residues. The trim removed 6 bases at V and 2 bases at J, leaving 6 bases unmatched.

This clone was counted once. The rearrangement links TRBV11-3 to TRBJ2-1; 9 positions agree with TRBD2. Losses at the gene ends were 4 bases for V and 4 bases for J; bases not matched to a gene: 8. This CDR3 is built from 16 residues. Looked up from germline, CDR1 is SGHNT and CDR2 is YENEEA. This CDR3 reads CASSSKAGGLYNEQFF. CDR3 nucleotide sequence: TGTGCCAGCAGCTCGAAGGCGGGGGGGCTGTACAATGAGCAGTTCTTC.

The V gene is TRBV3-1 (or the pseudogene TRBV3-2), the J gene TRBJ1-1, with a weak D call TRBD1 (6 bases). Germline CDR1 reads LGHDT; CDR2 reads YNNKEL (reference sequence). CDR3 size: 14 residues. V lost 3 bases, J lost 3 bases, and 11 bases lay in between. The CDR3 DNA sequence: TGTGCCAGCAGCCAGGGGGCGTATTACACTGAAGCTTTCTTT. It specifies CASSQGAYYTEAFF.

V usage is TRBV7-9 and J usage is TRBJ2-1, with a possible D match to TRBD2 (7 bases). Germline V gives CDR1 SEHNR, CDR2 FQNEAQ (reference sequence). This CDR3 is built from 15 residues. V was clipped by 7 bases and J by 0 bases, with 13 bases between them. CDR3 DNA sequence: TGTGCCAGCATAAGGGGGGGCCTCTCCTACAATGAGCAGTTCTTC. This codes for CASIRGGLSYNEQFF.

The rearrangement links TRBV12-3 or TRBV12-4 to TRBJ2-5; tentative D call: TRBD1 (5 bases). CDR3 length equals 13 residues. The germline V and J ends were trimmed by 0 bases and 5 bases, with 7 bases remaining between them. The CDR3 DNA sequence: TGTGCCAGCAGTTTAGCAGGGGTGGAGACCCAGTACTTC. This sequence encodes CASSLAGVETQYF.

This chain links TRBV7-9 with TRBJ1-2; perhaps TRBD1 as D (5 bases). Germline CDR1 is SEHNR and CDR2 is FQNEAQ (reference sequence). This CDR3 has 16 amino acids. V lost 5 bases and J lost 2, with 18 bases in between. This CDR3 is CASSVPEGGANYGYTF. The DNA for the CDR3 is TGTGCCAGCAGCGTACCGGAAGGAGGGGCAAACTATGGCTACACCTTC. Full variable domain (missing parts from reference TRBV7-9 and TRBJ1-2): DTGVSQNPRHKITKRGQNVTFRCDPISEHNRLYWYRQTLGQGPEFLTYFQNEAQLEKSRLLSDRFSAERPKGSFSTLEIQRTEQGDSAMYLCASSVPEGGANYGYTFGSGTRLTVV.

The chain combines TRBV11-1 with TRBJ2-6; weak D call: TRBD1 (5 bases). CDR1 is SGHAT and CDR2 is FQDESV in the germline V gene (reference sequence). The CDR3 runs 15 residues. Trimming removed 4 bases at V and 0 bases at J, with 7 bases between. The CDR3 DNA is TGTGCCAGCAGCTCAACAGGCTCTGGGGCCAACGTCCTGACTTTC. Protein sequence: CASSSTGSGANVLTF.

This chain uses TRBV18 with TRBJ2-6; D is perhaps TRBD1 (6 bases). Germline V gives CDR1 KGHSH, CDR2 LQKENI. This CDR3 is built from 15 residues. V was clipped by 5 bases and J by 2 bases, with 10 bases between them. CDR3 in amino acids: CASSLQGAGANVLTF. DNA of the CDR3: TGTGCCAGCTCATTACAGGGTGCTGGGGCCAACGTCCTGACTTTC.

Concerning this clone itself: Sequence at one end of the junction differs from germline and may be a read error. The sample contains more than one DNA sequence encoding this CDR3. The V gene is TRBV10-1, the J gene TRBJ2-1; D is possibly TRBD2 (6 bases). From germline, CDR1 is WNHNN and CDR2 SYGVQD (reference sequence). The CDR3 runs 15 residues. The CDR3 region is CASSPGRGSYNEQFF. Written as DNA, the CDR3 is TGCGCTAGCAGTCCCGGACGGGGGTCCTACAATGAGCAGTTCTTC.

There are a few counts of this clone. The rearrangement joins TRBV27 to TRBJ1-5; maybe TRBD1 (5 bases). The germline V gene has CDR1 MNHEY and CDR2 SMNVEV (reference sequence). CDR3 length: 16 amino acids. V lost 1 base and J 1 base, leaving 11 bases between the germline ends. CDR3: CASSLLGRGSNQPQHF. CDR3 in DNA: TGTGCCAGCAGTTTATTAGGTCGGGGGAGCAATCAGCCCCAGCATTTT.

The V gene is TRBV14, the J gene TRBJ2-7, with unresolved D. Trimming stripped 5 bases from V and 4 bases from J, with 9 bases between. Germline values: CDR1 SGHDN, CDR2 FVKESK. The CDR3 runs 12 residues. The CDR3 loop reads CASSDILYEQYF. DNA of the CDR3: TGTGCCAGCAGCGACATTCTTTACGAGCAGTACTTC. Full variable domain (rest looked up from reference TRBV14 and TRBJ2-7): EAGVTQFPSHSVIEKGQTVTLRCDPISGHDNLYWYRRVMGKEIKFLLHFVKESKQDESGMPNNRFLAERTGGTYSTLKVQPAELEDSGVYFCASSDILYEQYFGPGTRLTVT.

This chain joins TRBV6-5 and TRBJ1-2; tentative D call: TRBD1 (6 bases). In germline, CDR1 is MNHEY, CDR2 SVGAGI. The CDR3 has 14 amino acids. V was trimmed by 7 bases and J by 3 bases, leaving 15 bases between them. This chain's CDR3 is CASTPVGADYGYTF. CDR3 DNA sequence: TGTGCCAGCACCCCAGTGGGGGCAGACTATGGCTACACCTTC.

The chain's CDR3 is CASSELGQGAGNTIYF. CDR3 in DNA: TGTGCCAGCAGTGAACTAGGACAGGGAGCTGGAAACACCATATATTTT. The chain uses TRBV2 and TRBJ1-3, with TRBD1 matching 8 bases. In germline, CDR1 is SNHLY, CDR2 FYNNEI. The CDR3 spans 16 residues. Trimming cost V 2 bases and J 2 bases; bases outside gene matches: 5.

CDR3 sequence reads: CATSRDARKNYGYTF. Written as DNA, the CDR3 is TGTGCCACCAGCAGAGATGCGAGGAAAAACTATGGCTACACCTTC. The rearrangement links TRBV15 to TRBJ1-2, with D unclear. V was trimmed by 0 bases and J by 2 bases, leaving 10 bases between them. Germline CDR1 reads LNHNV; CDR2 reads YYDKDF (reference sequence). This CDR3 contains 15 residues.

This clone was recorded once. The chain has TRBV5-1 and TRBJ1-5, with 8 bases aligning to TRBD1. The germline V gene encodes CDR1 SGHRS and CDR2 YFSETQ. The V and J ends lost 5 bases and 2 bases, in that order; junction bases with no gene match: 3. This CDR3 has 14 amino acids. The CDR3 DNA is TGCGCCAGCAGTAAACAGGGGGGCAATCAGCCCCAGCATTTT. It is translated as CASSKQGGNQPQHF.

The chain is built from TRBV3-1 (or the pseudogene TRBV3-2) and TRBJ2-7, with D possibly being TRBD2 (5 bases). V lost 0 bases and J lost 1, with 13 bases in between. The CDR3 is 16 amino acids. Germline V gene lookup returns CDR1 LGHDT and CDR2 YNNKEL (reference sequence). CDR3 in DNA: TGTGCCAGCAGCCAAGAATGGAGCGGTTCGTCCTACGAGCAGTACTTC. Its protein is CASSQEWSGSSYEQYF.

This clone was observed a single time. The chain links TRBV5-1 to TRBJ2-1; 8 bases map to TRBD1. The V gene end was trimmed by 3 bases and the J gene end by 9 bases; junction bases not matched to a gene: 5. Looked up from germline, CDR1 is SGHRS and CDR2 is YFSETQ. This CDR3 region has 13 residues. CDR3 coding DNA: TGCGCCAGCAGCTATGGACAGGGTGCTGAGCAGTTCTTC. Translated: CASSYGQGAEQFF.

J is TRBJ1-1 and V is TRBV19, with unresolved D. The length of the CDR3 is 13 residues. Germline V gene data show CDR1 as LNHDA and CDR2 as SQIVND (reference sequence). The V and J ends lost 7 bases and 1 base respectively, with 10 bases between them. For the CDR3, the DNA is TGTGCCAGTACCCGGAGCTCGAACACTGAAGCTTTCTTT. Translating gives CASTRSSNTEAFF.

As DNA, the CDR3 is TGTGCCAGCAGTCGACTAGCGGGAGGGCCGGATACGCAGTATTTT. Its protein product is CASSRLAGGPDTQYF. This chain uses TRBV3-1 (or the pseudogene TRBV3-2) with TRBJ2-3; the match to TRBD2 covers 14 bases. Germline-derived CDR1 and CDR2 are LGHDT and YNNKEL (reference sequence). The CDR3 loop spans 15 amino acids. With 6 bases clipped from V and 6 bases from J, the junction kept 5 bases outside the gene matches.

The rearrangement joins TRBV14 to TRBJ2-2; the match to TRBD1 covers 8 bases. With 4 bases clipped from V and 7 bases from J, the junction kept 8 bases outside the gene matches. CDR1 and CDR2 (germline): SGHDN, FVKESK. The CDR3 loop spans 15 amino acids. The CDR3, as DNA: TGTGCCAGCAGCCCATTGGACAGGGTGGTCGGGGAGCTGTTTTTT. Protein product: CASSPLDRVVGELFF. Based on the CDR3 plus reference TRBV14 and TRBJ2-2, the full variable domain is EAGVTQFPSHSVIEKGQTVTLRCDPISGHDNLYWYRRVMGKEIKFLLHFVKESKQDESGMPNNRFLAERTGGTYSTLKVQPAELEDSGVYFCASSPLDRVVGELFFGEGSRLTVL.

The rearrangement uses TRBV2 and TRBJ2-1; 11 bases match TRBD2. The CDR3 sequence is 12 residues long. Trimming removed 6 bases from V and 13 bases from J; junction bases left unmatched: 5. Looked up from germline, CDR1 is SNHLY and CDR2 is FYNNEI. The DNA of the CDR3 is TGTGCCAGCAGGGGGACTAGCGGAACACAGTTCTTC. It is translated as CASRGTSGTQFF.

The chain is built from TRBV7-2 and TRBJ2-7; D remains unclear. Deletions cut 2 bases from V and 2 bases from J, with 4 bases between. CDR1 and CDR2 from the germline V gene are SGHTA and FQGNSA. The CDR3 is made up of 12 amino acids. The CDR3 DNA follows: TGTGCCAGCAGCTTACAGGCCTACGAGCAGTACTTC. Protein product: CASSLQAYEQYF.

The genes are TRBV15 and TRBJ2-7, with 7 nucleotides matching TRBD2. CDR3 size: 13 residues. In germline, CDR1 is LNHNV, CDR2 YYDKDF (reference sequence). V was pared by 5 bases and J by 2 bases, with 3 bases of the junction left unmatched. This CDR3 reads CATSGGVTYEQYF. In DNA form, the CDR3 reads TGTGCCACCAGCGGGGGGGTTACCTACGAGCAGTACTTC.

V is TRBV19 and J is TRBJ2-7; D gene unclear. Deletions cut 4 bases from V and 3 bases from J, with 13 bases between. The CDR3 loop spans 14 amino acids. The germline V gene has CDR1 LNHDA and CDR2 SQIVND (reference sequence). CDR3 in amino acids: CASSTRSNSYEQYF. CDR3 nucleotide sequence: TGTGCCAGTAGTACCCGATCTAACAGCTACGAGCAGTACTTC.

This clone was found once. The rearrangement joins TRBV21-1 to TRBJ1-5. TRBV21-1 is classified as a pseudogene. The CDR3 is made up of 16 amino acids. CDR3 sequence reads: CASSKSFRCSNQPQHF. Written as DNA, the CDR3 is TGTGCCAGCAGCAAGTCTTTCCGGTGTAGCAATCAGCCCCAGCATTTT.